One sample yielded the 29 T cell receptor beta chains listed below, sequenced in a study of response to subunit inactivated influenza vaccine. TCRdb independently ran MiXCR on the RT-PCR reads; one entry per CDR3 protein. The repertoire consists of approximately 160,000 distinct CDR3 sequences, with roughly 10% occurring once and the leading ten covering around 40%. The sequencing here drew on CD8+ T cells sorted from PBMCs, taken less than 30 months after vaccination. The receptors were sampled from a man aged 50 to 69 who received an inactivated influenza vaccine.

The table lists this clonotype with many counts. This chain connects TRBV9 to TRBJ2-1, with a weak D call TRBD2 (5 bases). In germline, CDR1 is SGDLS, CDR2 YYNGEE. V gave up 4 bases and J gave up 9 bases, with 14 bases separating them. The CDR3 contains 13 residues. CDR3 region: CASSLGSMGEQFF. The CDR3 coding sequence is TGTGCCAGCAGCTTAGGGAGTATGGGTGAGCAGTTCTTC. The full variable domain, completed using reference TRBV9 and TRBJ2-1, is DSGVTQTPKHLITATGQRVTLRCSPRSGDLSVYWYQQSLDQGLQFLIQYYNGEERAKGNILERFSAQQFPDLHSELNLSSLELGDSALYFCASSLGSMGEQFFGPGTRLTVL.

This clonotype was counted only a few times. This rearrangement joins TRBV19 to TRBJ2-3; perhaps D is TRBD1 or TRBD2 (5 bases each). V was cut by 4 bases and J by 1 base, with 12 bases left in between. This CDR3 comprises 15 residues. Per the germline V gene, CDR1 is LNHDA and CDR2 is SQIVND (reference sequence). Here the CDR3 reads CASSTGTSGTDTQYF. CDR3 bases: TGTGCCAGTAGTACCGGGACCTCGGGCACAGATACGCAGTATTTT.

This clonotype was detected only a few times. A much bigger clone sits one base away, suggesting this may be a read error. The V and J genes are TRBV7-9 and TRBJ2-7; tentative D call: TRBD2 (5 bases). Germline-derived CDR1 and CDR2 are SEHNR and FQNEAQ (reference sequence). CDR3 length: 13 amino acids. V lost 5 bases, J lost 6 bases, and 14 bases lay in between. The CDR3 DNA follows: TGTGCCAGCAGCCCCGCGGTTGGACTCGAGCAGTACTTC. Protein product: CASSPAVGLEQYF.

In its sample, this clonotype was seen many times. The rearrangement joins TRBV7-9 to TRBJ1-1; D unclear. Trimming stripped 5 bases from V and 1 base from J, with 11 bases between. Germline-derived CDR1 and CDR2 are SEHNR and FQNEAQ (reference sequence). CDR3 length: 14 amino acids. CDR3 protein: CASSPMDGNTEAFF. In nucleotides, the CDR3 is TGTGCCAGCAGCCCCATGGACGGGAACACTGAAGCTTTCTTT. Complete variable domain (other parts from reference TRBV7-9 and TRBJ1-1): DTGVSQNPRHKITKRGQNVTFRCDPISEHNRLYWYRQTLGQGPEFLTYFQNEAQLEKSRLLSDRFSAERPKGSFSTLEIQRTEQGDSAMYLCASSPMDGNTEAFFGQGTRLTVV.

The V call is TRBV7-2, the J call TRBJ2-5, with 7 bases lining up with TRBD2. Looked up from germline, CDR1 is SGHTA and CDR2 is FQGNSA. This CDR3 contains 15 residues. J was trimmed by 4 bases and V by 4 bases; bases with no gene match: 9. DNA of the CDR3: TGTGCCAGCAGCTCTAGGACTAGAGAGATAGAGACCCAGTACTTC. Encoded protein: CASSSRTREIETQYF.

This clonotype was seen only a few times. The genes are TRBV4-3 and TRBJ2-2, with TRBD1 identical over 9 bases. Germline CDR1 reads LGHNA; CDR2 reads YSLEER. V dropped 2 bases and J dropped 4; count of bases not matched to a gene: 5. This CDR3 spans 16 amino acids. The CDR3 nucleotides read TGCGCCAGCAGCCAATTGGGGACAGGGATCACCGGGGAGCTGTTTTTT. Translated: CASSQLGTGITGELFF.

This sequence joins TRBV12-3 or TRBV12-4 and TRBJ1-4; 10 nucleotides match TRBD1. V lost 1 base and J lost 0; bases outside the gene matches: 2. The CDR3 runs to 17 residues. The CDR3 sequence is CASSLGTGGATNEKLFF. CDR3 bases: TGTGCCAGCAGTTTAGGGACAGGGGGTGCAACTAATGAAAAACTGTTTTTT.

The gene calls are TRBV20-1 and TRBJ2-1; possibly TRBD1 or TRBD2 for D (5 bases each). Between the trimmed V and J ends, which lost 0 bases and 8 bases, there was a span of 29 bases. CDR3 length: 19 amino acids. In germline, CDR1 is DFQATT, CDR2 SNEGSKA (reference sequence). The CDR3 sequence: CSARDPGRSRYVGNYEQFF. The CDR3 DNA is TGCAGTGCTAGAGATCCGGGGCGTTCTCGGTACGTGGGAAACTATGAGCAGTTCTTC.

Concerning this clonotype itself: A much larger clonotype is one base distant, so this may be a read error. The gene calls are TRBV4-1 and TRBJ1-1; D is unresolved. CDR1 is MGHRA and CDR2 is YSYEKL in the germline V gene. Trimming pared 0 bases from V and 0 bases from J, leaving 8 bases between. The CDR3 is 15 amino acids. CDR3 region: CASSQDCGMNTEAFF. The CDR3 coding sequence is TGCGCCAGCAGCCAAGATTGCGGGATGAACACTGAAGCTTTCTTT.

This clonotype was counted at least ten times. The CDR3 here is CSVLEGVSYEQYF. In DNA form, the CDR3 reads TGCAGCGTGTTGGAAGGGGTTTCCTACGAGCAGTACTTC. The rearrangement joins TRBV29-1 to TRBJ2-7, with D possibly being TRBD1 (5 bases). The CDR3 is 13 residues long. Germline-derived CDR1 and CDR2 are SQVTM and ANQGSEA. V was clipped by 6 bases and J by 1 base, with 13 bases between them.

This clonotype has a handful of counts. The V and J genes are TRBV11-2 and TRBJ2-5; D uncertain. V shed 3 bases and J shed 5 bases, with 10 bases lying between them. CDR3 size: 13 residues. CDR1 is SGHAT, CDR2 FQNNGV, per germline. The CDR3 coding sequence is TGTGCCAGCAGCTTTAGAGCGTTGGAGACCCAGTACTTC. Its translation is CASSFRALETQYF.

This clonotype was observed a handful of times. The V gene is TRBV7-9, the J gene TRBJ2-3, with D perhaps matching TRBD1 (6 bases). Germline V gene sequence: CDR1 SEHNR, CDR2 FQNEAQ (reference sequence). The CDR3 has 14 amino acids. Trimming took 3 bases from V and 4 from J, leaving 11 bases between them. CDR3 bases: TGTGCCAGCAGCTTGGACAGCCCCCCAGATACGCAGTATTTT. Its protein product is CASSLDSPPDTQYF.

This clonotype has a handful of counts. The genes are TRBV5-1 and TRBJ2-7, with D tentatively TRBD1 or TRBD2 (5 bases each). Germline loops: CDR1 SGHRS, CDR2 YFSETQ. The CDR3 is 13 residues long. V shed 6 bases and J shed 2 bases, with 12 bases lying between them. The CDR3 DNA reads as TGCGCCAGCATCCGGGACGGAACCTACGAGCAGTACTTC. The encoded protein is CASIRDGTYEQYF.

This clonotype was picked up many times. The chain employs TRBV12-3 or TRBV12-4 and TRBJ2-2, with 9 bases that match TRBD2. Trimming removed 5 bases from V and 8 bases from J; junction bases left unmatched: 15. The CDR3 runs 17 residues. The CDR3 region is CASSPPNAGGLLGELFF. The CDR3, as DNA: TGTGCCAGCAGTCCCCCCAATGCGGGAGGGCTTTTGGGGGAGCTGTTTTTT.

This clonotype appeared many times. The chain recombines TRBV29-1 with TRBJ2-3; 8 nucleotides align to TRBD2. This CDR3 spans 17 amino acids. V dropped 6 bases and J dropped 2; count of bases not matched to a gene: 16. Germline assignment: CDR1 SQVTM and CDR2 ANQGSEA. The CDR3 nucleotides read TGCAGCGTCCCCACCCTCGGGGGGGCGCGTCACACAGATACGCAGTATTTT. Protein product: CSVPTLGGARHTDTQYF.

This clonotype was detected many times. CDR3 coding DNA: TGTGCCTCGGGCAGGGTAGAGACCCAGTACTTC. This sequence encodes CASGRVETQYF. The chain couples TRBV12-3 or TRBV12-4 to TRBJ2-5, with D tentatively TRBD1 (5 bases). V was pared by 11 bases and J by 4 bases, with 11 bases between. The CDR3 runs 11 residues.

This clonotype has more than one count but fewer than ten. The rearrangement joins TRBV6-5 to TRBJ1-1; D gene uncertain. This CDR3 comprises 13 residues. Trimming took 0 bases from V and 10 from J, leaving 12 bases between them. The germline CDR1 and CDR2 sequences are MNHEY and SVGAGI. The chain's CDR3 is CASSYSPGASAFF. The CDR3 DNA sequence: TGTGCCAGCAGTTACTCTCCGGGAGCCTCAGCTTTCTTT.

A few counts support this clonotype. This chain connects TRBV6-2 or TRBV6-3 to TRBJ2-4; a possible D gene is TRBD2 (5 bases). The V gene lost 6 bases and the J gene lost 9 bases, with 18 bases spanning the gap. Germline lookup yields CDR1 MNHEY and CDR2 SVGEGT. This CDR3 has 14 residues. The CDR3 protein is CASRPRDNEVIQYF. CDR3 nucleotides: TGTGCCAGCAGGCCCCGGGATAATGAGGTCATTCAGTACTTC.

This clonotype was counted a few times. V usage is TRBV2 and J usage is TRBJ2-3; 7 bases align to TRBD2. This CDR3 has 17 amino acids. V was clipped by 2 bases and J by 4 bases; unmatched bases: 12. CDR1 is SNHLY, CDR2 FYNNEI, per germline. The CDR3 DNA reads as TGTGCCAGCAGTGAAAGAGGTGGGAGGGCCTCCCCAGATACGCAGTATTTT. Translation: CASSERGGRASPDTQYF. The full variable domain, rest sourced from reference TRBV2 and TRBJ2-3, is EPEVTQTPSHQVTQMGQEVILRCVPISNHLYFYWYRQILGQKVEFLVSFYNNEISEKSEIFDDQFSVERPDGSNFTLKIRSTKLEDSAMYFCASSERGGRASPDTQYFGPGTRLTVL.

The chain is built from TRBV25-1 and TRBJ1-2; weak D call: TRBD1 (5 bases). The CDR3 covers 16 residues. Germline lookup yields CDR1 MGHDK and CDR2 SYGVNS. Trimming stripped 4 bases from V and 0 bases from J, with 15 bases between. The CDR3 loop is CASSAPGRTSNYGYTF. The CDR3 region has the DNA TGTGCCAGCAGTGCTCCGGGACGGACTTCTAACTATGGCTACACCTTC.

This clonotype was counted a few times. The rearrangement uses TRBV5-1 and TRBJ2-1, with 7 bases identical to TRBD2. V dropped 8 bases and J dropped 5; count of bases not matched to a gene: 7. The CDR3 is 13 residues long. From germline, CDR1 is SGHRS and CDR2 YFSETQ. The CDR3 region has the DNA TGCGCCAGTTTCGGCGGGGGACACAATGAGCAGTTCTTC. Protein sequence: CASFGGGHNEQFF.

The chain is built from TRBV11-2 and TRBJ2-1; unclear D gene. Trimming took off 5 bases at V and 9 bases at J, with 14 bases between the two ends. Germline V gene sequence: CDR1 SGHAT, CDR2 FQNNGV. The CDR3 totals 13 residues. The CDR3 loop is CASSQHREGEQFF. The CDR3 nucleotides are TGTGCCAGCAGCCAGCATAGGGAAGGTGAGCAGTTCTTC.

This sequence joins TRBV30 and TRBJ2-1, with TRBD1 matching 9 bases. Looked up from germline, CDR1 is GTSNPN and CDR2 is SVGIG (reference sequence). With 2 bases clipped from V and 8 bases from J, the junction kept 7 bases outside the gene matches. CDR3 size: 14 residues. DNA for the CDR3: TGTGCCTGGAGTTTGGGACAGGGTCTGCATGAGCAGTTCTTC. Amino acids: CAWSLGQGLHEQFF.

There are many counts of this clonotype. This sequence joins TRBV6-2 or TRBV6-3 and TRBJ2-1; 7 positions match TRBD1. V was pared by 0 bases and J by 4 bases, with 12 bases of the junction left unmatched. Per the germline V gene, CDR1 is MNHEY and CDR2 is SVGEGT. The CDR3 covers 18 residues. The CDR3 region has the DNA TGTGCCAGCAGTTACTCGATAAAGGGGACAGCGGTTTACAATGAGCAGTTCTTC. This sequence encodes CASSYSIKGTAVYNEQFF.

V is TRBV24-1 and J is TRBJ2-5, with D unclear. Germline V lookup: CDR1 KGHDR, CDR2 SFDVKD. The CDR3 extends over 12 amino acids. V gave up 0 bases and J gave up 5 bases, with 3 bases separating them. This chain's CDR3 is CATSDLGETQYF. The DNA for the CDR3 is TGTGCCACCAGTGATTTGGGGGAGACCCAGTACTTC.

CDR3 loop: CASSTPNSPLHF. Here the CDR3 DNA reads TGTGCCAGCAGTACTCCTAATTCACCCCTCCACTTT. The chain links TRBV27 to TRBJ1-6; D is undetermined. This CDR3 has 12 amino acids. Between the trimmed V and J ends, which lost 5 bases and 6 bases, there was a span of 5 bases. The V gene's germline CDR1 is MNHEY and CDR2 SMNVEV (reference sequence).

Ten or more counts support this clonotype. The chain has TRBV6-5 and TRBJ2-3; 10 bases match TRBD2. The J segment lost 6 bases and the V segment lost 2 bases, leaving 14 bases of the junction unmatched. The CDR3 runs 18 residues. Germline assignment: CDR1 MNHEY and CDR2 SVGAGI. CDR3 DNA: TGTGCCAGCAGTTACGGAGGGATAGCGGGGGGCCACACGGATACGCAGTATTTT. It specifies CASSYGGIAGGHTDTQYF.

The chain joins TRBV20-1 to TRBJ1-6; D not certain. Trimming shortened V by 5 bases and J by 5 bases, and 7 bases separated the two germline ends. This CDR3 region has 12 residues. The V gene's germline CDR1 is DFQATT and CDR2 SNEGSKA (reference sequence). CDR3 DNA: TGCAGTGCTCCCCGGGATAATTCACCCCTCCACTTT. The encoded protein is CSAPRDNSPLHF.

This clonotype was seen a few times. The chain recombines TRBV6-1 with TRBJ1-1; 7 bases are shared with TRBD1. With 6 bases clipped from V and 7 bases from J, the junction kept 20 bases outside the gene matches. Looked up from germline, CDR1 is MNHNS and CDR2 is SASEGT. This CDR3 region has 17 residues. CDR3: CASSPNDREDYVDEAFF. In DNA form, the CDR3 reads TGTGCCAGCAGCCCCAACGACAGGGAAGACTACGTCGATGAAGCTTTCTTT.